This T cell receptor beta chain derives from a study of Ad26.COV2.S vaccination and SARS-CoV-2 variants. The study, taken as a whole, reports: Higher spike-specific TCR breadth was found in vaccine recipients than in placebo recipients.

The assay was immunoSEQ multiplex PCR, and TCRdb's table has in-frame clones only and misses some. Seen here are about 420,000 clones, around 89% observed once, and the top ten hold 3.6%. With respect to this clone: What it binds is unknown.

Treatment in this sample: approximately 18 received Ad26.COV2.S at low or high dose, single or two shots; about 5 received placebo; per-sample allocation not given. Sampling took place 63 days after the first vaccine or placebo injection. The administered vaccine (an Ad26 vector) expressed Wuhan-strain SARS-CoV-2 spike. Sample: peripheral blood, taken in a trial of Ad26.COV2.S vaccine versus placebo. This sequence originates from a person between 18 and 59 years old who received the Ad26.COV2.S COVID-19 vaccine or a placebo.

Here the CDR3 reads CASSLGTWRTGELFF. CDR3 bases: TGTGCCAGCAGCCTTGGGACTTGGCGAACCGGGGAGCTGTTTTTT. V and J are TRBV14 and TRBJ2-2; D may be TRBD2 (6 bases). Germline CDR1 and CDR2: SGHDN and FVKESK. The ends were cut back, 4 bases at V and 5 bases at J, with 14 bases in the middle. The CDR3 contains 15 residues. The variable domain in full, completed from reference TRBV14 and TRBJ2-2, reads EAGVTQFPSHSVIEKGQTVTLRCDPISGHDNLYWYRRVMGKEIKFLLHFVKESKQDESGMPNNRFLAERTGGTYSTLKVQPAELEDSGVYFCASSLGTWRTGELFFGEGSRLTVL.